These T cell receptor beta chains were read from a single sample in a study of blood T cell repertoires in COVID-19. Libraries were prepared by immunoSEQ multiplex PCR; TCRdb keeps only in-frame clonotypes and omits some of them. The profile shows roughly 73,000 clones, roughly nine tenths of them singletons. Source material: peripheral blood. The receptors shown here come from a man aged 50-59 years with acute or convalescent COVID-19. Both conserved end residues are part of each CDR3. Each record gives: J gene, clone size, D gene, V gene, CDR3 protein, CDR3 DNA. A D gene is named only where the DNA matches it firmly. Expanded clones are given a class, and other clones once, few, many or no size at all.

>TRBJ2-7|.|TRBD2|TRBV7-9
CASSWAGGPNEQYF
TGTGCCAGCAGCTGGGCGGGAGGGCCCAACGAGCAGTACTTC
>TRBJ1-4|.|.|TRBV5-4
CASSRGDEKLFF
TGTGCCAGCAGCCGGGGGGATGAAAAACTGTTTTTT
>TRBJ2-5|.|.|TRBV7-7
CASSLGQGPKIETQYF
TGTGCTAGCAGCTTAGGCCAGGGCCCAAAGATTGAGACCCAGTACTTC
>TRBJ2-5|.|.|TRBV24-1
CATSDSRIVQQETQYF
TGTGCCACCAGTGATTCGAGGATTGTCCAACAAGAGACCCAGTACTTC
>TRBJ2-3|.|.|TRBV24-1
CATSEWDFRGTDTQYF
TGTGCCACCAGTGAGTGGGACTTCAGGGGCACAGATACGCAGTATTTT
>TRBJ1-6|.|.|TRBV30
CAWTVNSPLHF
TGTGCCTGGACGGTTAATTCACCCCTCCACTTT
>TRBJ1-4|.|.|TRBV6-5
CASRGLSEKLFF
TGTGCCAGCAGGGGGCTAAGTGAAAAACTGTTTTTT
>TRBJ1-1|.|.|TRBV9
CASTAGDYGNTEAFF
TGTGCCAGCACGGCGGGGGATTATGGGAACACTGAAGCTTTCTTT
>TRBJ2-5|.|.|TRBV7-9
CASSSTGEGETQYF
TGTGCCAGCAGCTCGACAGGGGAGGGAGAGACCCAGTACTTC
>TRBJ2-1|few|.|TRBV5-6
CASSIRAYEQFF
TGTGCCAGCAGCATCAGGGCGTATGAGCAGTTCTTC
>TRBJ1-6|once|.|TRBV4-3
CASSQEGGEWASPLHF
TGCGCCAGCAGCCAAGAAGGGGGGGAATGGGCCTCACCCCTCCACTTT
>TRBJ2-5|.|TRBD2|TRBV5-4
CASSGRGGGETQYF
TGTGCCAGCAGTGGGAGGGGAGGAGGAGAGACCCAGTACTTC
>TRBJ2-5|.|TRBD2|TRBV18
CASSPRLAGAREETQYF
TGTGCCAGCTCACCCCGACTAGCGGGTGCCAGAGAAGAGACCCAGTACTTC
>TRBJ2-2|once|TRBD2|TRBV6-4
CASSEGGGLGFGELFF
TGTGCCAGCAGTGAAGGCGGGGGGCTCGGTTTCGGGGAGCTGTTTTTT
>TRBJ1-1|.|TRBD1|TRBV9
CASSVSHQGGTEAFF
TGTGCCAGCAGCGTGTCCCACCAGGGGGGAACTGAAGCTTTCTTT
>TRBJ1-2|.|.|TRBV6-1
CASSFLRGRDYGYTF
TGTGCCAGCAGTTTCCTCAGGGGCCGGGACTATGGCTACACCTTC
>TRBJ2-7|.|TRBD2|TRBV4-2
CASSQVREGNYEQYF
TGTGCCAGCAGCCAAGTCAGGGAGGGAAACTACGAGCAGTACTTC
>TRBJ1-1|.|.|TRBV19
CASSRGGLNTEAFF
TGTGCCAGTAGTAGGGGGGGACTGAACACTGAAGCTTTCTTT
>TRBJ2-1|once|.|TRBV30
CAWTFRVSYFENNEQFF
TGTGCCTGGACTTTTCGGGTCTCCTACTTTGAGAACAATGAGCAGTTCTTC
>TRBJ2-5|once|.|TRBV6-6
CASQGPQETQYF
TGTGCCAGTCAGGGGCCGCAAGAGACCCAGTACTTC
>TRBJ2-2|.|TRBD2|TRBV3-1/TRBV3-2
CASSLLAGAGTGELFF
TGTGCCAGCAGCCTTCTAGCGGGGGCCGGCACCGGGGAGCTGTTTTTT
>TRBJ1-6|.|.|TRBV15
CATSRDPRVNSPLHF
TGTGCCACCAGCAGAGACCCCAGGGTTAATTCACCCCTCCACTTT
>TRBJ2-2|.|.|TRBV19
CASSRFGFEQTGELFF
TGTGCCAGTAGTCGTTTCGGATTCGAACAGACCGGGGAGCTGTTTTTT
>TRBJ1-6|.|.|TRBV7-9
CASSLSGGTYNSPLHF
TGTGCCAGCAGCTTATCCGGGGGAACCTATAATTCACCCCTCCACTTT
>TRBJ2-1|.|TRBD1|TRBV4-3
CASSQETRQGNEQFF
TGCGCCAGCAGCCAAGAAACCCGACAGGGCAATGAGCAGTTCTTC
>TRBJ2-7|.|TRBD1|TRBV28
CASQPSGQGVEGQYF
TGTGCCAGCCAACCCTCGGGACAGGGAGTAGAGGGGCAGTACTTC
>TRBJ1-1|.|.|TRBV27
CASSPPGVKAFF
TGTGCCAGCAGTCCGCCAGGGGTAAAGGCTTTCTTT
>TRBJ2-5|.|.|TRBV2
CANRDWETQYF
TGTGCAAACAGGGATTGGGAGACCCAGTACTTC
>TRBJ2-5|.|.|TRBV7-2
CASSLAGGPAGTQYF
TGTGCCAGCAGCTTAGCCGGCGGCCCCGCGGGGACCCAGTACTTC
>TRBJ2-5|.|TRBD1|TRBV9
CASSDNRGTETQYF
TGTGCCAGCAGCGATAACAGGGGTACAGAGACCCAGTACTTC
>TRBJ2-1|.|.|TRBV6-5
CASNSLEIGEQFF
TGTGCCAGCAACTCACTGGAGATTGGTGAGCAGTTCTTC
>TRBJ1-6|.|TRBD1|TRBV2
CARQGAASLNSPLHF
TGTGCCAGACAGGGGGCGGCCAGTTTGAATTCACCCCTCCACTTT
>TRBJ2-7|.|TRBD1|TRBV19
CASSPPPGQATYEQYF
TGTGCCAGTAGCCCGCCCCCGGGACAGGCTACCTACGAGCAGTACTTC
>TRBJ1-5|few|.|TRBV30
CAWSNPGFRAQPQHF
TGTGCCTGGAGTAACCCCGGGTTCAGGGCCCAGCCCCAGCATTTT
>TRBJ1-6|.|TRBD1|TRBV7-9
CASSFRQGSSYNSPLHF
TGTGCCAGCAGCTTTAGACAGGGCAGCTCCTATAATTCACCCCTCCACTTT